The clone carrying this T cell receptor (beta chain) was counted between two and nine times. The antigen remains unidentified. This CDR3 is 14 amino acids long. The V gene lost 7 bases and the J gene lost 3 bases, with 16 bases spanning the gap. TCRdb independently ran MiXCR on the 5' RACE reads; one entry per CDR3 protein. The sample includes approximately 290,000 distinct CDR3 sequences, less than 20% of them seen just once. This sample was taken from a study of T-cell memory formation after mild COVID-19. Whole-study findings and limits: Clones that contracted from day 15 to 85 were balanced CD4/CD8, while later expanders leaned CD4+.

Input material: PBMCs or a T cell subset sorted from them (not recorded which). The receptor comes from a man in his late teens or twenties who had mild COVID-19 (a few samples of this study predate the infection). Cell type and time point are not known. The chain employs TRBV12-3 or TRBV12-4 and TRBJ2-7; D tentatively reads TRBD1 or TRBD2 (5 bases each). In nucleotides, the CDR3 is TGTGCCAGCATTTGCCGGGACGGATACTACGAGCAGTACTTC. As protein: CASICRDGYYEQYF.